The rows below give T cell receptor beta chains drawn from one sample of a study of cytomegalovirus exposure and HLA in healthy donors. TCRdb's copy holds only in-frame clones and misses some; the assay was immunoSEQ multiplex PCR. Of 180,000 or so clones detected, 78% appear once; the ten largest clones hold 2.9%. The sequenced sample consisted of PBMCs. The origin of the receptors is a female donor in good health and CMV-seronegative. Each CDR3 is given with its conserved first and last residue. Each record gives: V gene, clone size, D gene, J gene, CDR3 protein, CDR3 DNA. A D gene is named only where the DNA matches it firmly. Size is omitted from some rows. Given values are once, few, many or a class for expanded clones.

TRBV7-6	-	-	TRBJ1-3	CASSLDGREWESGNTIYF	TGTGCCAGCAGCTTAGACGGTAGGGAATGGGAGTCCGGAAACACCATATATTTT
TRBV18	-	TRBD2	TRBJ2-7	CASSPGSGGTYEQYF	TGTGCCAGCTCACCGGGGAGCGGGGGAACCTACGAGCAGTACTTC
TRBV6-5	-	TRBD1	TRBJ1-4	CASSPTGVNEKLFF	TGTGCCAGCAGTCCGACAGGGGTGAATGAAAAACTGTTTTTT
TRBV6-5	-	-	TRBJ1-1	CASTARQANTEAFF	TGTGCCTCAACCGCCAGGCAGGCGAACACTGAAGCTTTCTTT
TRBV11-3	-	TRBD2	TRBJ2-7	CASSWSSGQYEQYF	TGTGCCAGCAGCTGGTCTAGCGGGCAATACGAGCAGTACTTC
TRBV7-8	-	TRBD1	TRBJ1-1	CASSLQGGNTEAFF	TGTGCCAGCAGCCTACAGGGGGGGAACACTGAAGCTTTCTTT
TRBV19	-	-	TRBJ2-7	CASSPFAGANSYEQYF	TGTGCCAGTAGTCCCTTCGCGGGGGCGAACTCCTACGAGCAGTACTTC
TRBV27	-	-	TRBJ1-6	CASRPRGSYNSPLHF	TGTGCCAGCAGGCCCCGGGGTTCCTATAATTCACCCCTCCACTTT
TRBV10-2	-	TRBD2	TRBJ2-3	CASMIAGGLTDTQYF	TGCGCCAGCATGATAGCGGGAGGTTTAACAGATACGCAGTATTTT
TRBV11-3	few	-	TRBJ1-3	CASSPRNYGNTIYF	TGTGCCAGCAGCCCCCGAAACTACGGAAACACCATATATTTT
TRBV6-5	-	TRBD2	TRBJ2-7	CASSPYRASGGEQYF	TGTGCCAGCAGTCCCTACCGGGCCAGCGGGGGCGAGCAGTACTTC
TRBV28	-	TRBD2	TRBJ2-7	CASRPPGLAGGALDEQYF	TGTGCCAGCAGGCCCCCGGGACTAGCGGGGGGGGCCTTGGACGAGCAGTACTTC
TRBV27	-	-	TRBJ1-5	CASGMTVRSNQPQHF	TGTGCCAGCGGTATGACAGTCAGAAGCAATCAGCCCCAGCATTTT
TRBV19	-	-	TRBJ2-7	CASSIDGGGEQYF	TGTGCCAGTAGTATAGATGGGGGAGGCGAGCAGTACTTC
TRBV16	-	-	TRBJ1-1	CASSLSYTEAFF	TGTGCCAGCAGCCTCAGTTACACTGAAGCTTTCTTT
TRBV5-6	-	-	TRBJ1-4	CASSLVVGDNEKLFF	TGTGCCAGCAGCTTGGTAGTAGGAGATAATGAAAAACTGTTTTTT
TRBV7-2	-	TRBD1	TRBJ1-2	CASSSDRGRVGYTF	TGTGCCAGCAGCTCGGACAGGGGGCGGGTTGGCTACACCTTC
TRBV4-2	-	TRBD2	TRBJ2-2	CASSQDLAAGGPTGELFF	TGTGCCAGCAGCCAAGATCTCGCAGCGGGAGGTCCCACCGGGGAGCTGTTTTTT
TRBV21-1	few	-	TRBJ1-1	CASSRTKTGYTEAFF	TGTGCCAGCAGCAGAACAAAGACAGGTTACACTGAAGCTTTCTTT
TRBV27	-	-	TRBJ1-5	CASSLTVYSNQPQHF	TGTGCCAGCAGTTTAACAGTATATAGCAATCAGCCCCAGCATTTT
TRBV6-1	-	-	TRBJ1-6	CASRGEYNSPLHF	TGTGCCAGCAGGGGCGAATATAATTCACCCCTCCACTTT
TRBV28	-	-	TRBJ2-7	CASKEDRHYEQYF	TGTGCCAGTAAGGAGGACAGACACTACGAGCAGTACTTC
TRBV10-3	-	TRBD1	TRBJ2-5	CAISPGTGQETQYF	TGTGCCATCAGTCCGGGGACAGGGCAAGAGACCCAGTACTTC
TRBV5-1	-	-	TRBJ1-4	CASSPSGEGDEKLFF	TGCGCCAGCAGCCCGTCCGGGGAGGGCGATGAAAAACTGTTTTTT
TRBV7-9	-	TRBD2	TRBJ2-7	CASSSSGREGWEQYF	TGTGCCAGCAGCTCTAGCGGGAGAGAAGGGTGGGAGCAGTACTTC
TRBV6-1	few	-	TRBJ2-2	CASSITGFTGELFF	TGTGCCAGCAGTATTACAGGGTTCACCGGGGAGCTGTTTTTT
TRBV30	-	-	TRBJ2-7	CAWSVLREQYF	TGTGCCTGGAGTGTACTGAGGGAGCAGTACTTC
TRBV27	-	TRBD1	TRBJ2-7	CASSPYGGTGQYEQYF	TGTGCCAGCAGCCCTTATGGGGGGACAGGGCAGTACGAGCAGTACTTC
TRBV5-1	-	-	TRBJ1-1	CASSLEGGYTEAFF	TGCGCCAGCAGCTTGGAGGGAGGGTACACTGAAGCTTTCTTT
TRBV27	-	-	TRBJ2-1	CASSLGKARGEQFF	TGTGCCAGCAGTTTAGGAAAGGCTCGGGGTGAGCAGTTCTTC
TRBV10-3	-	TRBD2	TRBJ2-1	CAIRNYGTSGSDEQFF	TGTGCCATCAGAAACTACGGAACTAGCGGGAGCGATGAGCAGTTCTTC
TRBV19	few	-	TRBJ2-7	CASSTHGGAYEQYF	TGTGCCAGTAGTACCCACGGAGGGGCCTACGAGCAGTACTTC
TRBV30	-	-	TRBJ1-2	CAWSKLQSNYGYTF	TGTGCCTGGAGCAAGTTACAGTCTAACTATGGCTACACCTTC
TRBV2	once	-	TRBJ1-2	CASRDRRQRGYTF	TGTGCCAGCAGAGACCGACGCCAGCGGGGCTACACCTTC
TRBV6-4	few	TRBD2	TRBJ2-7	CASSDSASGSRGQYF	TGTGCCAGCAGTGACTCAGCGAGCGGGAGTAGGGGGCAGTACTTC
TRBV6-6	-	-	TRBJ2-3	CASSFTGPDTQYF	TGTGCCAGCAGTTTCACAGGCCCAGATACGCAGTATTTT
TRBV7-9	once	-	TRBJ1-1	CSSSRSSLASSEAFF	TGTTCCAGCAGCCGAAGCAGTCTGGCTAGCTCTGAAGCTTTCTTT
TRBV7-9	-	-	TRBJ1-1	CASSQNRERDTEAFF	TGTGCCAGCAGTCAAAACAGGGAAAGGGACACTGAAGCTTTCTTT
TRBV9	-	-	TRBJ2-1	CASSVGDNEQFF	TGTGCCAGCAGCGTCGGAGACAATGAGCAGTTCTTC
TRBV28	-	TRBD2	TRBJ2-5	CASSHRTSRVQETQYF	TGTGCCAGCAGTCACCGGACTAGCCGGGTCCAAGAGACCCAGTACTTC